Here is one TCR beta chain with its context. Its antigen is unknown. No base-level quality is on record; no much larger clone is a single base apart. TCR beta CDR3 regions were sequenced from DNA using the immunoSEQ Assay. The original pipeline was this. T cell density was computed as TCR beta template counts normalized to usable DNA estimated by amplifying housekeeping genes. Using the preseqR package, richness was estimated by extrapolating to 120,000 templates for tissue samples and 400,000 templates for PBMC samples. Clonality was defined by subtracting Pielou's evenness from one. To identify tissue-enriched TCRs, differential abundance testing was run on productive amino-acid clonotypes with a minimum total count of 5 and an alpha of 0.1. The Jaccard Index and the Morisita Overlap Index were used to quantify repertoire overlap between compartments. GLIPH grouped TCR beta CDR3s together with public tetramer-defined viral CDR3s, and a viral motif had to include at least three viral sequences and show V-gene enrichment. This immuneACCESS table, as held by TCRdb, lists in-frame sequences with V and J called but not all clones. Of the missing ones, under half trace to an unresolved V gene in checked studies; the others have no known cause. D and trimming were read from the DNA, whereas the V and J calls and clone size are those reported in that table. In all, the sample holds about 20,000 clones, and over 80% of those were seen once. 12% of the sample is taken by the ten largest.

At diagnosis, tumor, uninvolved tumor-adjacent lung and peripheral blood were collected and then preserved as a mix of FFPE and fresh-frozen material. Blood samples were analyzed as peripheral blood mononuclear cells for TCR repertoire profiling. The record originates from a study of T cells in localized non-small cell lung cancer (dated by TCRdb to 2020 to 2021). Concerning the study at large: The study analyzed T cell repertoires of a few hundred early-stage NSCLC patients, comparing tumors and uninvolved tumor-adjacent lungs. The cohort was made up of fewer than 250 treatment-naive NSCLC patients whose localized lung tumors had been resected. A mean age of around 66 years was recorded for the NSCLC patients, of whom more than 120 were male and 95 to 110 were female. Study-wide findings and limitations: Because of the exploratory design, TCR variables were selected using unadjusted p-values without false-discovery rate correction. Of the top 100 tumor clones, a median of 57 were detected in paired uninvolved adjacent lung; about 26 were also among that lung's top 100. Multi-region tumor sequencing was not performed, so intratumor heterogeneity could not be excluded. Higher T cell density in blood was associated with longer overall survival, whereas higher clonality in adjacent lung was associated with shorter survival. Uninvolved tumor-adjacent lung showed the highest T cell clonality, higher than tumor, which suggests more focused antigenic responses in the uninvolved tumor-adjacent lung.

The CDR3 covers 13 residues, taking in both the cysteine and the phenylalanine. Just the 39-base CDR3 DNA is kept, in frame starting at base 1. Reading the germline V gene (reference sequence) gives CDR1 PRHDT and CDR2 FYEKMQ. A distance of 4 bases separates the germline ends of V and J, which lose 3 bases and 0 bases respectively. This chain joins TRBV13 to TRBJ2-3, with an unclear D gene assignment. The sequence came from a man aged 35 to 69 with stage II squamous cell lung carcinoma. The sample here was PBMCs, taken before any cancer treatment. The DNA is TGTGCCAGCAGCTTGGCTAGCACAGATACGCAGTATTTT. It codes for CASSLASTDTQYF.